One T cell receptor beta chain is described in this entry. The specificity of this receptor is unknown. Base qualities are not at hand, and no much larger clone is one base apart. The data belong to a study of cytomegalovirus exposure and HLA in healthy donors (dated by TCRdb to about 2017). About the study as a whole: In an earlier analysis of roughly 590 of the donors, around 300 Gb of sequence data and 117 million unique TCR beta sequences from roughly 200 million T cells were reported. About 320 gigabases of sequencing data and 80 million or so unique TCR sequences were included in an early release covering several hundred HLA-typed donors. Among the roughly 380 genotyped donors, around 81% belonged to the genetic ancestry cluster associated with self-reported Caucasian donors. The study was designed to test whether signatures of past pathogen exposure could be identified by cataloging public T cell receptors. The study used immunosequencing to profile the T cell repertoires of several hundred subjects and linked those repertoires to cytomegalovirus serostatus. A separate validation cohort of some 130 different subjects was used in addition to the roughly 620-subject first cohort. The study combined high-throughput TCR immunosequencing, statistical association of individual TCRs with disease status, and machine learning to predict cytomegalovirus infection status. A later analysis re-analyzed previously published TCR beta repertoires from 650 to 800 donors and added high-resolution HLA genotyping to study TCR occurrence patterns. Rather than using new phenotypic data, the later analysis identified candidate immune exposures from TCR beta sequences and from how often those sequences occurred across donors. An earlier analysis of around 540 of the donors applied high-throughput TCR beta sequencing to assess whether each TCR beta V gene segment acted as functional or pseudogenic. Donor age, sex, ethnicity and CMV serostatus were collected together with the repertoire data. Genome-wide SNP genotypes for about three fifths of the roughly 670 donors were used in a later genetic analysis, which treated that subset as a discovery cohort. Every discovery cohort repertoire had been produced on one sequencing platform. Class I and class II HLA loci were covered by the typing at four-digit resolution. Typing coverage differed by locus: A, B, C, DRB1 and DQB1 were typed in roughly 620-630 donors, DQA1 in about 500, DPA1 in 600 to 610, and DPB1 in just under 480. A handful of DR-DQ haplotypes were treated as single units for association and clustering because of strong linkage in the cohort. On average, around 200,000 unique TCR beta nucleotide sequences were sequenced per donor among 398 genotyped donors of the cohort, with approximately 18% of those sequences being non-productive.

What the study reported, not specific to this receptor: In a later analysis, HLA-associated TCR beta chains showed more clonal expansion and lower generation probabilities than non-associated chains that were equally common. For the cohort, immune exposure information was limited to CMV serostatus. Several of the top co-occurrence clusters appeared to be linked to parvovirus B19, influenza, CMV and Epstein-Barr virus, according to a later analysis. A few of the identified cytomegalovirus-associated TCR beta chains were confirmed in vitro to be specific for cytomegalovirus antigens. Assigning TCR associations to individual alleles was difficult when HLA alleles, especially DR and DQ, strongly co-occurred. A cluster of highly shared sequence variants was judged likely to represent a technical artifact of the sequencing pipeline. A later genetic analysis associated a missense DCLRE1C variant with V-gene and J-gene trimming of TCR beta chains, and an independent cohort replicated the association. Sequencing depth was assumed to be roughly uniform across donors in the presence/absence analyses, though that assumption may not hold. At a false discovery rate of 0.05, a later analysis linked some 18,000 TCR beta sequences to specific HLA alleles. A later genetic analysis reported fewer N-insertions in productive TCRs among donors in an Asian-associated ancestry cluster than the 666-donor mean. Most CMV-associated TCR beta chains appeared to be HLA-restricted in a later analysis, and the HLA associations seemed to be driven largely by CMV exposure. An earlier analysis of approximately 530 of the donors showed that most TCR beta V segments appeared in productive rearrangements either about 87% or about 30% of the time, which broadly matched IMGT annotations. In a later analysis, TCR association rates were found to vary across HLA loci, with the most associated TCRs seen for DRB1 alleles and the fewest for HLA-C alleles. While some public TCRs were present in many individuals, most TCR sequences turned up only very rarely across donors. Linkage disequilibrium might explain the correlated functional status among segregating V segments, but an unknown experimental factor could not be ruled out. The study gave a list of under 200 TCR beta chains associated with cytomegalovirus. Because counts were too low, about 18 rarely observed V segments, including chromosome 9 orphons, were left out of the earlier analysis of some 600 of the donors. This cohort had only TCR beta chains sequenced, and the lack of alpha or paired-chain data limited which features could be detected. The authors suggested that the approach could potentially be generalized to other disease states and immunological phenotypes. Because HLA typing was missing for some donors at each locus, association tests included only the typed subset. Cytomegalovirus status was reported to be diagnosed by the classifier with high specificity and sensitivity in both the original and validation cohorts. A further reported finding was that TCR beta sequences accurately predicted the HLA-A and HLA-B alleles for most subjects in the first cohort. Some IMGT-functional V segments, including TRBV6-2 and TRBV6-3, could not be distinguished by the 87-base-pair reads and were therefore excluded.

Libraries were constructed by the immunoSEQ multiplex PCR assay. A mixture of 60 forward primers for TCR Vbeta segments and 13 reverse primers for TCR Jbeta segments was used in the multiplex PCR. A multiplex PCR assay on genomic DNA amplified the CDR3 region of rearranged TCR beta genes. On the Illumina HiSeq System, the amplified TCR beta libraries were sequenced as 87-base-pair reads. In the original analysis: A later analysis tallied around 82 million unique TCR beta chains across the approximately 670 repertoires, and about 10 million of those chains were shared by two or more donors. A nearest-neighbor algorithm error-corrected the raw reads and collapsed the reads into unique sequences, merging closely related sequences to remove PCR and sequencing errors. Alignment of CDR3 sequences to IMGT reference sequences was used to assign V, D and J gene segments. Each retained sequence needed at least a six-nucleotide match to both a V gene segment and a J gene segment. A rearrangement counted as productive if the CDR3 had no stop codons and remained in frame with V and J, and every other rearrangement counted as non-productive. CDR3 was defined by IMGT convention, running from the second conserved V-encoded cysteine to the conserved J-encoded phenylalanine. The earlier analysis of 587 of the donors excluded sequences that lacked an unambiguous match to a single V gene segment. In an earlier analysis of 587 of the donors, V segments were called functional above 56.7% productive rearrangements and were called segregating when the between-donor standard deviation exceeded 5%. A statistical classification framework was developed to diagnose cytomegalovirus status using the catalog of TCR beta chain sequences. In a later analysis, TCR nucleotide sequences were compared against IMGT/GENE-DB human TR gene sequences so that V and J genes could be assigned. A later analysis assigned CDR3 sequences and most-parsimonious VDJ recombination scenarios with the TCRdist pipeline. In a later analysis, every TCR beta chain was defined by the combination of its CDR3 amino acid sequence and its V-gene family, and reads without a unique V-gene family were dropped. As a way to deal with suspected cross-contamination and a sequencing artifact, a later analysis dropped over 550 nucleotide sequences that were highly shared and had low generation probability. In a later analysis, a clonal expansion index for each public chain was calculated from normalized within-repertoire ranks of inferred template counts. In a later analysis, generation probabilities were computed using a VDJ recombination model fitted to out-of-frame rearrangements, and the results were checked against IGoR. Hypergeometric tests were used in a later analysis to score TCR-TCR, TCR-HLA and TCR-CMV co-occurrence, with a repertoire-size bias correction applied to the TCR pairs. False discovery rates were estimated in a later analysis by permuting HLA or CMV assignments 20 times. A later analysis grouped co-occurring TCRs with DBSCAN, adding TCRdist sequence similarity when clustering within HLA-allele-positive subsets. Co-occurrence clustering excluded repertoires with fewer than 30,000 or more than 120,000 public chains, plus five with anomalous nucleotide sharing. TCRdb retrieved this table from immuneACCESS and kept in-frame rearrangements only. Not all clones are present; in checked studies, unresolved V genes account for under half, and no reason is known for the remainder. V and J calls and clone size are those listed in that table; D and trimming were worked out from the DNA. The sample profile shows some 180,000 clones; 82% of them were found once. 1.5% of the sample is in the top ten clones.

The CDR3 holds 15 amino acids from the cysteine to the phenylalanine. Kept here is only the CDR3 DNA, which spans 45 bases and is read in frame from base 1. V is pruned by 4 bases and J by 8 bases, leaving 6 bases of the junction without a gene match. Per the germline V gene, SGHRS is the CDR1 and YFSETQ is the CDR2. The cohort was made up of 650 to 700 healthy bone marrow donors. Cohort members were all nominally healthy when sampled, although unrecorded immune exposures were likely present. The donor tested CMV seronegative and was one of the 352 seronegative cohort members. A peripheral blood sample was collected from each donor, and TCR beta sequencing was performed on peripheral blood mononuclear cells. Genomic DNA extraction from the blood cell samples was performed with the Qiagen DNeasy Blood Extraction Kit.

The sequenced material came from PBMCs. Recombination linked TRBV5-1 to TRBJ2-1, and 13 junction bases match TRBD2. The TCR originated in a man aged 35 to 55 in good health and CMV-seronegative. Read as DNA, the sequence is TGCGCCAGCAGCGTAACTAGCGGGGGGGCCTATGAGCAGTTCTTC. Its translation reads: CASSVTSGGAYEQFF.